These 4 T cell receptor beta chains share one sample of origin, sequenced in a study of cytomegalovirus exposure and HLA in healthy donors. The study ran its PCR with 60 Vbeta and 13 Jbeta primers. Clones were read by immunoSEQ multiplex PCR, and TCRdb kept only the in-frame ones, dropping some. In the table there are tens of thousands of clones, around 79% of which are singletons. What was sequenced was PBMCs. The receptors derive from a woman aged 40 to 50 in good health and CMV-seropositive.

To note about this clone: The junction differs from germline at one of its ends, possibly a read error. V and J are TRBV2 and TRBJ2-5; TRBD2 agrees at 8 bases. This CDR3 has 17 residues. Per germline, CDR1 SNHLY and CDR2 FYNNEI. As DNA, the CDR3 is TGTGCCAGCAGCGGATCTATGCGGGGGGCGAACCAAGCGACCCAGTACTTC. Translated, it gives CASSGSMRGANQATQYF. Complete variable domain (other parts from reference TRBV2 and TRBJ2-5): EPEVTQTPSHQVTQMGQEVILRCVPISNHLYFYWYRQILGQKVEFLVSFYNNEISEKSEIFDDQFSVERPDGSNFTLKIRSTKLEDSAMYFCASSGSMRGANQATQYFGPGTRLLVL.

The chain recombines TRBV19 with TRBJ1-2, with D unresolved. The V gene's germline CDR1 is LNHDA and CDR2 SQIVND (reference sequence). The germline V and J ends were trimmed by 4 bases and 6 bases, with 18 bases remaining between them. CDR3 size: 15 residues. CDR3 in amino acids: CASSTRGRGGHGYTF. CDR3 nucleotides: TGTGCCAGTAGTACCCGGGGTCGTGGAGGGCATGGCTACACCTTC.

The CDR3 reads CASSEYFKLFF. The CDR3, as DNA: TGTGCCAGCAGTGAATACTTTAAACTGTTTTTT. The gene calls are TRBV6-1 and TRBJ1-4, with D uncertain. CDR1 and CDR2 from the germline V gene are MNHNS and SASEGT. The germline V and J ends were trimmed by 2 bases and 11 bases, with 6 bases remaining between them. The CDR3 sequence is 11 residues long.

CDR3 coding DNA: TGCGCCAGCAGCTGGACAGGCTCTAATGAAAAACTGTTTTTT. Encoded protein: CASSWTGSNEKLFF. The J gene is TRBJ1-4, the V gene TRBV5-1, with 7 bases aligning to TRBD1. The CDR3 runs to 14 residues. CDR1 is SGHRS and CDR2 is YFSETQ in the germline V gene. V was clipped by 3 bases and J by 3 bases; unmatched bases: 2.